This T cell receptor (beta chain) was identified in a study of neurological immune-mediated disorders. Study-wide results and caveats: Among expanded clones, no CDR3 amino acid sequences were shared across subjects, a pattern suggesting private repertoires in all groups.

Healthy controls consisted of blood bank volunteers in Maryland, USA. It was from 2 million PBMCs stored at -80 C that the unsorted libraries were obtained. The ends were cut back, 0 bases at V and 5 bases at J, with 13 bases in the middle. CDR3 size: 15 residues. Comments on this clonotype: Its antigen is as yet unknown.

Synthesis of cDNA used 5'RACE (with 10-nucleotide random UMIs). TCRdb recomputed calls from the 5' RACE reads with MiXCR, one row per CDR3 protein. In the table there are around 13,000 distinct CDR3 sequences, 8.5% to 12% of which are singletons. The sample comprised PBMCs. The receptor comes from a woman in her forties in good health. This chain links TRBV12-3 or TRBV12-4 with TRBJ1-1, with D uncertain. This chain's CDR3 is CASSLAAGPGTEAFF. CDR3 DNA sequence: TGTGCCAGCAGTTTAGCTGCAGGCCCGGGGACTGAAGCTTTCTTT.